The rows below give T cell receptor beta chains drawn from one sample of a study of T cell responses to AZD1222 COVID-19 vaccine. The table came from immunoSEQ multiplex PCR; TCRdb's copy has only in-frame clones and leaves some out. Of about 84,000 clones listed, nearly 90% are singletons. The specimen comprised peripheral blood, sampled on day 0 of AZD1222 vaccination. The receptors here all came from an adult in good health. Each CDR3 is given with its conserved first and last residue. D genes are given only for firm matches. Clone size is given for some rows only: seen once, a few or many times, or a class if the clone is expanded.

j_gene: TRBJ2-3; abundance: NA; v_gene: TRBV9; d_gene: TRBD2; CDR3nt: TGTGCCAGCAGCGTAGAAGGCCTTAGCGGGAGTAGCACAGATACGCAGTATTTT; CDR3aa: CASSVEGLSGSSTDTQYF
j_gene: TRBJ2-5; abundance: NA; v_gene: TRBV11-1; d_gene: TRBD1; CDR3nt: TGTGCCAGCAGCGCGGGACAGGGAAGGTGGGAGACCCAGTACTTC; CDR3aa: CASSAGQGRWETQYF
j_gene: TRBJ1-5; abundance: NA; v_gene: TRBV7-2; d_gene: TRBD1; CDR3nt: TGTGCCAGCAGCCGCCATTTTTCCGGGACAGGCAACAATCAGCCCCAGCATTTT; CDR3aa: CASSRHFSGTGNNQPQHF
j_gene: TRBJ1-5; abundance: NA; v_gene: TRBV6-2/TRBV6-3; d_gene: NA; CDR3nt: TGTGCCAGCAGCCACGAGGGATATTATAGCAATCAGCCCCAGCATTTT; CDR3aa: CASSHEGYYSNQPQHF
j_gene: TRBJ1-6; abundance: NA; v_gene: TRBV27; d_gene: NA; CDR3nt: TGTGCCAGCGGAAAAGGAAACTATAATTCACCCCTCCACTTT; CDR3aa: CASGKGNYNSPLHF
j_gene: TRBJ1-1; abundance: NA; v_gene: TRBV4-2; d_gene: NA; CDR3nt: TGTGCCAGCAGCCGGAGGGGGGGTGAGATCACTGAAGCTTTCTTT; CDR3aa: CASSRRGGEITEAFF
j_gene: TRBJ1-4; abundance: NA; v_gene: TRBV2; d_gene: NA; CDR3nt: TGTGCCAGCAGTGATGTGGACCGCGAAAAACTGTTTTTT; CDR3aa: CASSDVDREKLFF
j_gene: TRBJ2-5; abundance: NA; v_gene: TRBV2; d_gene: TRBD2; CDR3nt: TGTGCCAGCAGAGCCGGGACTAGCCTTCAAGAGACCCAGTACTTC; CDR3aa: CASRAGTSLQETQYF
j_gene: TRBJ1-1; abundance: NA; v_gene: TRBV7-2; d_gene: NA; CDR3nt: TGTGCCAGCAGCTTAGCTCGAATCCGGAGGAACACTGAAGCTTTCTTT; CDR3aa: CASSLARIRRNTEAFF
j_gene: TRBJ1-3; abundance: NA; v_gene: TRBV30; d_gene: NA; CDR3nt: TGTGCCTGGAGGTTACAGGGCGAATCTGGAAACACCATATATTTT; CDR3aa: CAWRLQGESGNTIYF
j_gene: TRBJ1-2; abundance: once; v_gene: TRBV12-3/TRBV12-4; d_gene: NA; CDR3nt: TGTGCCAGCAGTTCATGGCAGACTTATGGCTACACCTTC; CDR3aa: CASSSWQTYGYTF
j_gene: TRBJ2-7; abundance: NA; v_gene: TRBV30; d_gene: NA; CDR3nt: TGTGCCTGGAGTGTATACAGGCCGGGGGCTTACGAGCAGTACTTC; CDR3aa: CAWSVYRPGAYEQYF
j_gene: TRBJ1-1; abundance: NA; v_gene: TRBV19; d_gene: NA; CDR3nt: TGTGCCAGTAGAGGTACCGGGACGGCGGGGAGGAACACTGAAGCTTTCTTT; CDR3aa: CASRGTGTAGRNTEAFF
j_gene: TRBJ1-5; abundance: NA; v_gene: TRBV9; d_gene: NA; CDR3nt: TGTGCCAGCAGCGTAGACACTAGCAATCAGCCCCAGCATTTT; CDR3aa: CASSVDTSNQPQHF
j_gene: TRBJ2-3; abundance: NA; v_gene: TRBV19; d_gene: NA; CDR3nt: TGTGCCAGTAGTATAAAGGCGGGTTACACAGATACGCAGTATTTT; CDR3aa: CASSIKAGYTDTQYF
j_gene: TRBJ1-3; abundance: once; v_gene: TRBV3-1/TRBV3-2; d_gene: NA; CDR3nt: TGTGCCAGCAGCCAAGACAGATCCTCTGGAAACACCATATATTTT; CDR3aa: CASSQDRSSGNTIYF
j_gene: TRBJ1-1; abundance: NA; v_gene: TRBV7-9; d_gene: TRBD1; CDR3nt: TGTGCCAGCAGCTTCGGACAGGGAGCTAGGACTGAAGCTTTCTTT; CDR3aa: CASSFGQGARTEAFF
j_gene: TRBJ2-1; abundance: NA; v_gene: TRBV7-9; d_gene: NA; CDR3nt: TGTGCCAGCAGCTTACTCGGGGATGAGCAGTTCTTC; CDR3aa: CASSLLGDEQFF
j_gene: TRBJ2-5; abundance: NA; v_gene: TRBV5-4; d_gene: TRBD1; CDR3nt: TGTGCCAGCAGCTTCCGGGACAGGGGAGAAGAGACCCAGTACTTC; CDR3aa: CASSFRDRGEETQYF
j_gene: TRBJ2-1; abundance: NA; v_gene: TRBV12-3/TRBV12-4; d_gene: NA; CDR3nt: TGTGCCAGCAGTTTAATTCATGAGCAGTTCTTC; CDR3aa: CASSLIHEQFF
j_gene: TRBJ1-3; abundance: NA; v_gene: TRBV9; d_gene: NA; CDR3nt: TGTGCCAGCAGCGTACTCAGGGGCTCTGGAAACACCATATATTTT; CDR3aa: CASSVLRGSGNTIYF
j_gene: TRBJ2-3; abundance: NA; v_gene: TRBV10-2; d_gene: NA; CDR3nt: TGCGCCAGCACGGGGGAGCGGGATACGCAGTATTTT; CDR3aa: CASTGERDTQYF
j_gene: TRBJ2-1; abundance: NA; v_gene: TRBV6-4; d_gene: TRBD2; CDR3nt: TGTGCCAGCAGTGACTCCGGGACTAGCGGGAATGAGCAGTTCTTC; CDR3aa: CASSDSGTSGNEQFF
j_gene: TRBJ2-1; abundance: NA; v_gene: TRBV5-1; d_gene: NA; CDR3nt: TGCGCCAGCAGTATGACTCCCTACAATGAGCAGTTCTTC; CDR3aa: CASSMTPYNEQFF
j_gene: TRBJ1-2; abundance: NA; v_gene: TRBV18; d_gene: NA; CDR3nt: TGTGCCAGCTCTCCTCAGGGACTCTCCTATGGCTACACCTTC; CDR3aa: CASSPQGLSYGYTF
j_gene: TRBJ1-3; abundance: few; v_gene: TRBV5-1; d_gene: TRBD1; CDR3nt: TGCGCCAGCAGCTTGCCCGGGACAGGCTCTGGAAACACCATATATTTT; CDR3aa: CASSLPGTGSGNTIYF
j_gene: TRBJ1-4; abundance: NA; v_gene: TRBV6-5; d_gene: NA; CDR3nt: TGTGCCAGCAGTCCGCCCGTAGGGGAAAAACTGTTTTTT; CDR3aa: CASSPPVGEKLFF
j_gene: TRBJ2-7; abundance: NA; v_gene: TRBV5-1; d_gene: TRBD1; CDR3nt: TGCGCCAGCAGCGCGCCGGACAGGCCCGGCTCCTACGAGCAGTACTTC; CDR3aa: CASSAPDRPGSYEQYF
j_gene: TRBJ2-5; abundance: NA; v_gene: TRBV10-3; d_gene: NA; CDR3nt: TGTGCCACCGGGGAGATGGAGATCGCCGAGACCCAGTACTTC; CDR3aa: CATGEMEIAETQYF
j_gene: TRBJ2-1; abundance: medium-sized; v_gene: TRBV6-4; d_gene: TRBD2; CDR3nt: TGTGCCAGCAGTGAGGGGACTAACAATGAGCAGTTCTTC; CDR3aa: CASSEGTNNEQFF
j_gene: TRBJ1-6; abundance: NA; v_gene: TRBV7-6; d_gene: NA; CDR3nt: TGTGCCAGCAGCTTAGTTGCGGACTATAATTCACCCCTCCACTTT; CDR3aa: CASSLVADYNSPLHF
j_gene: TRBJ1-5; abundance: once; v_gene: TRBV30; d_gene: TRBD1; CDR3nt: TGTGCCTGGAACAGGGGGCGCGATCAGCCCCAGCATTTT; CDR3aa: CAWNRGRDQPQHF
j_gene: TRBJ2-1; abundance: NA; v_gene: TRBV6-5; d_gene: NA; CDR3nt: TGTGCCAGCAGTTACTCGGGTCCAGGGGTCCACAATGAGCAGTTCTTC; CDR3aa: CASSYSGPGVHNEQFF
j_gene: TRBJ1-5; abundance: NA; v_gene: TRBV15; d_gene: NA; CDR3nt: TGTGCCACCAGCAGAGAGGGCAGCAATCAGCCCCAGCATTTT; CDR3aa: CATSREGSNQPQHF
j_gene: TRBJ2-3; abundance: NA; v_gene: TRBV12-3/TRBV12-4; d_gene: NA; CDR3nt: TGTGCCAGCGGTCCGAGGGATGGGGGAACGCAGTATTTT; CDR3aa: CASGPRDGGTQYF
j_gene: TRBJ2-6; abundance: NA; v_gene: TRBV7-6; d_gene: NA; CDR3nt: TGTGCCAGCAGCTCCACACGGACAGCCTCTGGGGCCAACGTCCTGACTTTC; CDR3aa: CASSSTRTASGANVLTF
j_gene: TRBJ2-3; abundance: NA; v_gene: TRBV6-5; d_gene: TRBD1; CDR3nt: TGTGCCAGCAGTTACTCAGGGACAGGGATAACAGATACGCAGTATTTT; CDR3aa: CASSYSGTGITDTQYF